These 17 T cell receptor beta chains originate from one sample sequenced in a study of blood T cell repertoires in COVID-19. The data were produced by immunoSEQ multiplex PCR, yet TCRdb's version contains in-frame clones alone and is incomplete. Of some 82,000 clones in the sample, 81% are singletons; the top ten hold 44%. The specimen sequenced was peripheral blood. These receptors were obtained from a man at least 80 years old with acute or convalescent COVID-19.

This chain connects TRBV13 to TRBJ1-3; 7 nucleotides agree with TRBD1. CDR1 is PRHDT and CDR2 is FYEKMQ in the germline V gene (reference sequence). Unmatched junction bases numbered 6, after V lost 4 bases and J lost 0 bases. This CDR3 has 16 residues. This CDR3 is CASSSGQPFSGNTIYF. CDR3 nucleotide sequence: TGTGCCAGCAGCTCGGGACAGCCCTTCTCTGGAAACACCATATATTTT.

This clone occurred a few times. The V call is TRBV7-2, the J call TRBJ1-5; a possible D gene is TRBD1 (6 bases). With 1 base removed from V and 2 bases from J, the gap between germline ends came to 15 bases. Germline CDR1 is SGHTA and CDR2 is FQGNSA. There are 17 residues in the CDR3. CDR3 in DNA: TGTGCCAGCAGCTTAGGCGTAGGGGGAACGGGCAATCAGCCCCAGCATTTT. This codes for CASSLGVGGTGNQPQHF.

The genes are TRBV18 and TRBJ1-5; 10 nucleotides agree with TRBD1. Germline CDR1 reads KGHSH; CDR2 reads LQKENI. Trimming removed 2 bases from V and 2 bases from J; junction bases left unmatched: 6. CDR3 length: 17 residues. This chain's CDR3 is CASSPGQGVWGNQPQHF. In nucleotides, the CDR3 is TGTGCCAGCTCACCAGGACAGGGGGTTTGGGGCAATCAGCCCCAGCATTTT.

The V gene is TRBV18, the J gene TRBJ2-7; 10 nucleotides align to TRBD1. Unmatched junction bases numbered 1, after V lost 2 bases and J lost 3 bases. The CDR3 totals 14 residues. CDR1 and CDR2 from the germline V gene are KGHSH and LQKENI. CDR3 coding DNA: TGTGCCAGCTCACCAGGACAGGGGGACTACGAGCAGTACTTC. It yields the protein CASSPGQGDYEQYF. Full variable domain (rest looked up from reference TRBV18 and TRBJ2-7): NAGVMQNPRHLVRRRGQEARLRCSPMKGHSHVYWYRQLPEEGLKFMVYLQKENIIDESGMPKERFSAEFPKEGPSILRIQQVVRGDSAAYFCASSPGQGDYEQYFGPGTRLTVT.

CDR3 nucleotide sequence: TGTGCCAGCAGCCTCAGGGGCGCTAACACTGAAGCTTTCTTT. This codes for CASSLRGANTEAFF. The chain joins TRBV27 to TRBJ1-1; TRBD1 might be the D (6 bases). Germline assignment: CDR1 MNHEY and CDR2 SMNVEV (reference sequence). V was trimmed by 6 bases and J by 2 bases, leaving 13 bases between them. This CDR3 spans 14 amino acids.

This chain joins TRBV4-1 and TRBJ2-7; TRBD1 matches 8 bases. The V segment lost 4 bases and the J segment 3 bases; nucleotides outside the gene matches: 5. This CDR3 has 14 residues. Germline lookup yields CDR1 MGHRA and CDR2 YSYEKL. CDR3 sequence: CASSPGTGNYEQYF. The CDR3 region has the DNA TGCGCCAGCAGCCCCGGGACAGGTAACTACGAGCAGTACTTC.

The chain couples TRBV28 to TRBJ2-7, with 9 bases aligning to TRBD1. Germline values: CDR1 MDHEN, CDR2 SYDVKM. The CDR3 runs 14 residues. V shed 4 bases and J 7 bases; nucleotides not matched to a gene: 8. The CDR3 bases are TGTGCCAGCAGTTGGGGGACAGGGTTTCGAGAGCAGTACTTC. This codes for CASSWGTGFREQYF.

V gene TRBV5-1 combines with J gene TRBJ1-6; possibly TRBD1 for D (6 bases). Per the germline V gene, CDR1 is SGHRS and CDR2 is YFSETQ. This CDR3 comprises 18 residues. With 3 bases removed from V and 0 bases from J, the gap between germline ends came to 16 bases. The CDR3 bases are TGCGCCAGCAGCTGGGGTCACAGGGTGAGCTCCTATAATTCACCCCTCCACTTT. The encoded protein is CASSWGHRVSSYNSPLHF.

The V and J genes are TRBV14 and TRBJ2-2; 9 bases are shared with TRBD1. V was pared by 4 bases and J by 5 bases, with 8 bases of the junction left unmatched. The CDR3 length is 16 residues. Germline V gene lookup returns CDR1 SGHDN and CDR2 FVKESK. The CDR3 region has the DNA TGTGCCAGCAGCCGTTGGACAGGGGTGAGGACCGGGGAGCTGTTTTTT. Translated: CASSRWTGVRTGELFF.

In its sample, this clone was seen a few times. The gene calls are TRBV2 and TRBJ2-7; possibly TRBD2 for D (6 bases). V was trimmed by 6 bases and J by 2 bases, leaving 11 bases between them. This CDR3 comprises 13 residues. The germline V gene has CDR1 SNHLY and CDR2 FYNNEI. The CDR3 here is CASRVAEAYEQYF. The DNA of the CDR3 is TGTGCCAGCAGGGTAGCGGAAGCCTACGAGCAGTACTTC.

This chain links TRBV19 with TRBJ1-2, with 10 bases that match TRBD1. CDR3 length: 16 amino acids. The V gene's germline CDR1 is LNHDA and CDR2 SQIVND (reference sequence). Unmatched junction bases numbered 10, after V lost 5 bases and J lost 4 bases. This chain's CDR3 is CASSSPGQGQIYGYTF. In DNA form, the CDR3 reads TGTGCCAGTAGTTCACCGGGACAGGGGCAAATCTATGGCTACACCTTC.

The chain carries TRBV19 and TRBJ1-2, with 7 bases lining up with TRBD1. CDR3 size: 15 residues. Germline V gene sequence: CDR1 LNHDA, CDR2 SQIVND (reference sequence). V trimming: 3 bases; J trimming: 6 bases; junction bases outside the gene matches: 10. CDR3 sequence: CASSISDDRDDGYTF. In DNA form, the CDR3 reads TGTGCCAGTAGTATCTCCGACGACAGGGATGATGGCTACACCTTC. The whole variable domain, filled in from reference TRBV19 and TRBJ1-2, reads DGGITQSPKYLFRKEGQNVTLSCEQNLNHDAMYWYRQDPGQGLRLIYYSQIVNDFQKGDIAEGYSVSREKKESFPLTVTSAQKNPTAFYLCASSISDDRDDGYTFGSGTRLTVV.

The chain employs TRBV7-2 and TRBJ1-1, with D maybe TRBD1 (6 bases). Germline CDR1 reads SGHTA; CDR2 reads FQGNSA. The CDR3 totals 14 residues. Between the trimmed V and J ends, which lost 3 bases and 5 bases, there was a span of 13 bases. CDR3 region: CASSFPQGWTEAFF. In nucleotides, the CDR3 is TGTGCCAGCAGCTTTCCCCAGGGGTGGACTGAAGCTTTCTTT.

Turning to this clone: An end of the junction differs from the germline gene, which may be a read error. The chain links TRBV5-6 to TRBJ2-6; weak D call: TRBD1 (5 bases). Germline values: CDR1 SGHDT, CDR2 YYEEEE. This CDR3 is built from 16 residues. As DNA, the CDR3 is TGTGCCAGCAGCCTGTTGGGATTCTCTGGGGCCAACGCCCTGACTTTC. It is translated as CASSLLGFSGANALTF.

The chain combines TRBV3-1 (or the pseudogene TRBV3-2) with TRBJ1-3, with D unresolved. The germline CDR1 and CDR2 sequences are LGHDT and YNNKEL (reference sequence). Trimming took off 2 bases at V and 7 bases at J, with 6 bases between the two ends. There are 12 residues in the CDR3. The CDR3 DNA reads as TGTGCCAGCAGCCAACGCGCGAACACCATATATTTT. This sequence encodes CASSQRANTIYF.

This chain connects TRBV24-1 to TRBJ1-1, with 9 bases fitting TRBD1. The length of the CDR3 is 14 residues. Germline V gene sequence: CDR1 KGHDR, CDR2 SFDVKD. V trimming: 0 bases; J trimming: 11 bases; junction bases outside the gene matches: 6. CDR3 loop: CATSDLVQGAGAFF. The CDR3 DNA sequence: TGTGCCACCAGTGATTTGGTACAGGGGGCTGGGGCTTTCTTT.

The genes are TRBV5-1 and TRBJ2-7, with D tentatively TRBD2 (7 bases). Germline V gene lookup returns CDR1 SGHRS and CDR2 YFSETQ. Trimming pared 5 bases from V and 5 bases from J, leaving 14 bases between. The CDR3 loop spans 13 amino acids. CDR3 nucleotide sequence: TGCGCCAGCAGTCTTGGAGGGGGGGACGAGCAGTACTTC. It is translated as CASSLGGGDEQYF.